This TCR beta chain was recorded in a study of blood T cell repertoires in COVID-19. Study at large: The study drew acute and convalescent COVID-19 samples from the United States, Italy and Spain. The cDNA or gDNA used as material had been derived from T cells, B-cell-depleted T cells, or PBMCs.

Per the original data handling: Amplification of reference gene primers provided the estimated nucleated cell counts. Only in-frame clones appear in the TCRdb table, and some are missing; sequencing was by immunoSEQ multiplex PCR. The DNA was the basis for D and trimming; V, J and clone size are from that table. The table has 110,000 or so clones, more than 75% seen once. The clonotype comes from a woman between 35 and 50 years old with acute or convalescent COVID-19. Sequenced input: peripheral blood.

CDR3 sequence (DNA): TGTGCCAGCAGCCAAGAACTAGCAAAGACCCAGTACTTC. It translates to CASSQELAKTQYF. This chain joins TRBV3-1 (or the pseudogene TRBV3-2) and TRBJ2-5; D perhaps matches TRBD2 (6 bases). Germline V gene sequence: CDR1 LGHDT, CDR2 YNNKEL (reference sequence). With 0 bases removed from V and 6 bases from J, the gap between germline ends came to 8 bases. The CDR3 has 13 residues.